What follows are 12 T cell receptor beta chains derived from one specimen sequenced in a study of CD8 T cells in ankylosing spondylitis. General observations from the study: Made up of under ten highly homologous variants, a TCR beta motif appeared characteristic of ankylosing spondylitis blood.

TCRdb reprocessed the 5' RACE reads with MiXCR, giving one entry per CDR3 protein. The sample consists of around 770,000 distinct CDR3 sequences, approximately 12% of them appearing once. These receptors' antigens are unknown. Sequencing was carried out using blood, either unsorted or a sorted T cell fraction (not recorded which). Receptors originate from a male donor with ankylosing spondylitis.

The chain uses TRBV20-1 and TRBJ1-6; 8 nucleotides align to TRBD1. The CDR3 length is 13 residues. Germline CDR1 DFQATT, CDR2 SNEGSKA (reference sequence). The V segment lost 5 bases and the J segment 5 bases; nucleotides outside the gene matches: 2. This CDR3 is CSALQGDNSPLHF. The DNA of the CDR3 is TGCAGTGCTTTACAGGGGGATAATTCACCCCTCCACTTT.

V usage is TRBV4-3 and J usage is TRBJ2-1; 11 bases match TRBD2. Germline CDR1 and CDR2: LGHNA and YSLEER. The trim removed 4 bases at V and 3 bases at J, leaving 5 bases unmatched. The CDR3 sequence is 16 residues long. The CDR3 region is CASSPRLAGRYNEQFF. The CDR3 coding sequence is TGCGCCAGCAGCCCCCGACTAGCGGGGCGCTACAATGAGCAGTTCTTC.

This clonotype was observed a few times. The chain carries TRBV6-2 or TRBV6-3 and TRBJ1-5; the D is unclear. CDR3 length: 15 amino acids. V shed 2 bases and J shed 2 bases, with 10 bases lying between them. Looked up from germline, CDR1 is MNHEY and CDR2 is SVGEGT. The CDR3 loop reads CASSYEVSGNQPQHF. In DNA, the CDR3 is TGTGCCAGCAGTTACGAAGTCTCAGGCAATCAGCCCCAGCATTTT.

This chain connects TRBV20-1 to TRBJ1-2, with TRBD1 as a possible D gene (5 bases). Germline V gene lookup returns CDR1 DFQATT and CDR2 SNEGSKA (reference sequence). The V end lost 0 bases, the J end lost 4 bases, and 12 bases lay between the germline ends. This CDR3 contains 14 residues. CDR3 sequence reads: CSAREVRDGYGYTF. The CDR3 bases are TGCAGTGCTAGAGAGGTCAGGGATGGCTATGGCTACACCTTC.

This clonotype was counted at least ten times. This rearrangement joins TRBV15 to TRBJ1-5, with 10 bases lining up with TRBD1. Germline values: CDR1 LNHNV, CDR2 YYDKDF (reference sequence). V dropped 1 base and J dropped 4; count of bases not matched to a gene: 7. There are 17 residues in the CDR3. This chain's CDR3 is CATSRGRGTGVNQPQHF. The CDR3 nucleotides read TGTGCCACCAGCAGAGGACGGGGGACAGGGGTGAATCAGCCCCAGCATTTT.

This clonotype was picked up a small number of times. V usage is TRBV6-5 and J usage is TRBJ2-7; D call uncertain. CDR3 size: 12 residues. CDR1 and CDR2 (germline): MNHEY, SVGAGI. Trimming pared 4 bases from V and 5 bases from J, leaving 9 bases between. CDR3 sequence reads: CASSWNADEQYF. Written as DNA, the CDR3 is TGTGCCAGCAGTTGGAACGCGGACGAGCAGTACTTC.

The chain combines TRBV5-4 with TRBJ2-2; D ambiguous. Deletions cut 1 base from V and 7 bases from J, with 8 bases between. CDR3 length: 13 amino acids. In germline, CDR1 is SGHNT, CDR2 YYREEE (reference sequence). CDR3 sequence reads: CASSLNGFGELFF. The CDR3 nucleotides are TGTGCCAGCAGCTTGAACGGGTTCGGGGAGCTGTTTTTT.

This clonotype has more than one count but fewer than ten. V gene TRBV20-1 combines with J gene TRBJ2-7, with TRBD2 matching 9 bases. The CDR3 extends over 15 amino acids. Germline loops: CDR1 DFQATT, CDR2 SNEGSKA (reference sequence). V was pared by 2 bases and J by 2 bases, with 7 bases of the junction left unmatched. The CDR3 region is CSARPGAGGPYEQYF. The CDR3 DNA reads TGCAGTGCTAGACCGGGGGCGGGAGGGCCCTACGAGCAGTACTTC.

In nucleotides, the CDR3 is TGTGCCAGCAGTTACCGGAGGACAGGGGGGGTCGGGGAGCTGTTTTTT. Translation: CASSYRRTGGVGELFF. The J gene is TRBJ2-2, the V gene TRBV6-5, with TRBD1 matching 10 bases. This CDR3 comprises 16 residues. CDR1 is MNHEY and CDR2 is SVGAGI in the germline V gene. With V trimmed by 2 bases and J by 7 bases, 7 bases remained unmatched.

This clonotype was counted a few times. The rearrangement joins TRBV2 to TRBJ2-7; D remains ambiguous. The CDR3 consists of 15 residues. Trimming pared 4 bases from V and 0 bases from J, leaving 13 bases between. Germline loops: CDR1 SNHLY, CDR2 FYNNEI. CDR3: CASSGNGRLSYEQYF. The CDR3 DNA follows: TGTGCCAGCAGTGGTAACGGACGCCTCTCCTACGAGCAGTACTTC.

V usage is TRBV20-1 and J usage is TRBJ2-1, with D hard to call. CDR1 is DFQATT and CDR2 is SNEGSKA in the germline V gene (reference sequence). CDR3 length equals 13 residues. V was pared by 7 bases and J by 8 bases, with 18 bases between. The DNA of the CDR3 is TGCAGTGGGGATAGACGGCTGTTGCATGAGCAGTTCTTC. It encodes CSGDRRLLHEQFF.

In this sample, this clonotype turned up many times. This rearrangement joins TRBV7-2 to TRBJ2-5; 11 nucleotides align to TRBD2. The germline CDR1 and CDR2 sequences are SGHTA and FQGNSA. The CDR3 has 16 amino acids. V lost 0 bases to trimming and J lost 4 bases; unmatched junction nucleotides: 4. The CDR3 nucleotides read TGTGCCAGCAGCTTAGCTAGCGGGAGGGCTTTAGAGACCCAGTACTTC. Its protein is CASSLASGRALETQYF. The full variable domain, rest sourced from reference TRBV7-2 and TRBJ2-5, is GAGVSQSPSNKVTEKGKDVELRCDPISGHTALYWYRQSLGQGLEFLIYFQGNSAPDKSGLPSDRFSAERTGGSVSTLTIQRTQQEDSAVYLCASSLASGRALETQYFGPGTRLLVL.